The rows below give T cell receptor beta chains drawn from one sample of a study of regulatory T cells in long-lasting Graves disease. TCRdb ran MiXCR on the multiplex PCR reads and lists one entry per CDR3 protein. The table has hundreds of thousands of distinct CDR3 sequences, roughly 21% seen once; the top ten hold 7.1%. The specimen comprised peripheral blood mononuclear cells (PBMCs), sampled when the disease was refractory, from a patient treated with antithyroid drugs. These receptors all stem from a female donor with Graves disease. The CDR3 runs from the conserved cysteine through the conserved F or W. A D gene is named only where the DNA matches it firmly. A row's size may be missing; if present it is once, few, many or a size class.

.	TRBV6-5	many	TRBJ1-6	TGTGCCAGCAGTTACTTCGGCACCAGCTCCTATAATTCACCCCTCCACTTT	CASSYFGTSSYNSPLHF
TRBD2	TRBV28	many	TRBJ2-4	TGTGCCAGCAGTTTATGCCTGACTAGCGGGAGTGCTCTAGCCAAAAACATTCAGTACTTC	CASSLCLTSGSALAKNIQYF
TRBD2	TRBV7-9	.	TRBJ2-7	TGTGCCAGCAGCTTAGGGGAGGGGCTCTACGAGCAGTACTTC	CASSLGEGLYEQYF
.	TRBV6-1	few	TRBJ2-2	TGTGCCATCGACGGTGGCGGGGAGCTGTTTTTT	CAIDGGGELFF
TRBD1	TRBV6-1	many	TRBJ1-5	TGTGCCAGCAGCCCGACAGGGCCGAGGAATCAGCCCCAGCATTTT	CASSPTGPRNQPQHF
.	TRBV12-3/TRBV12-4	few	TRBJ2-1	TGTGCCAGCAGCCTTAACCTAAGGGCAAATGAGCAGTTCTTC	CASSLNLRANEQFF
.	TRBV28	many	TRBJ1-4	TGTGCCAGCAGTTTGAGCCAAACTAATGAAAAACTGTTTTTT	CASSLSQTNEKLFF
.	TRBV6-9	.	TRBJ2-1	TGTGCCAGCAGTTACTCTTCTAGCTCCTACAATGAGCAGTTCTTC	CASSYSSSSYNEQFF
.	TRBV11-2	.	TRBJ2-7	TGTGCCAGCAGTTCCCTACGGGGGGCGCGCCACGAGCAGTACTTC	CASSSLRGARHEQYF
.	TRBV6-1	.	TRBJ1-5	TGTGCCAGCAGTGGCCCTAGAGGAGGCAATCAGCCCCAGCATTTT	CASSGPRGGNQPQHF
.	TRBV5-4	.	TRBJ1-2	TGTGCCAGCAGCTTGGTACCCGTGAATAAAGACGGTGGCTACACCTTC	CASSLVPVNKDGGYTF
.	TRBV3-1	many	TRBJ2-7	TGTGCCAGCAGCCAAGGAGGGAACACCTACGAGCAGTACTTC	CASSQGGNTYEQYF
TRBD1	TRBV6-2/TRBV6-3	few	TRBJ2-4	TGTGCCAGCAGTTACCCGGACAGGGTAAACATTCAGTACTTC	CASSYPDRVNIQYF
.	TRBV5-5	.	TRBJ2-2	TGTGCCAGCAGCTTGTTGGCCGGGGAGCTGTTTTTT	CASSLLAGELFF
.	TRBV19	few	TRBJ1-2	TGTGCCAGTAATCGATGGGATGGCTACGCCTTC	CASNRWDGYAF
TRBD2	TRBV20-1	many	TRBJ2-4	TGCAGTGCTAGAGCAAGCGGGGACCAGCTTGTCAAAAACATTCAGTACTTC	CSARASGDQLVKNIQYF
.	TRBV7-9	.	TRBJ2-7	TGTGCCAGCAGCCAAACAGGGAGGAGGTCCTACGAGCAGTACTTC	CASSQTGRRSYEQYF
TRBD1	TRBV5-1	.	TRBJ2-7	TGCGCCAGCAGCTTGGAACAGGGGCGCTACGAGCAGTACTTC	CASSLEQGRYEQYF
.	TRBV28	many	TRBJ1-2	TGTGCCAGCAGTTTCCCCAGGGATGGCTACACCTTC	CASSFPRDGYTF
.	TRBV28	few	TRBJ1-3	TGTGCCAGCAGTGTCGGGACATATGAAGACACCATATATTTT	CASSVGTYEDTIYF
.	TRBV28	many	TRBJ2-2	TGTGCCAGCAGTTCCATCGGGTTATCCGGGGAGCTGTTTTTT	CASSSIGLSGELFF
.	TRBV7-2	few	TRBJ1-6	TGTGCCAGCAGCTCAGGGTGGGGGCCCCTAGGGGCCCTCCACTTT	CASSSGWGPLGALHF
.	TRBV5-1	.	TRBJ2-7	TGCGCCAGCCGTAACGCCTACGAGCAGTACTTC	CASRNAYEQYF
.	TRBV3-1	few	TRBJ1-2	TGTGCCAGCAGCCCTTCTGCTTTAGCGGGGGGCTATGGCTACACCTTC	CASSPSALAGGYGYTF
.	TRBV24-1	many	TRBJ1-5	TGTGCCACCAGTGATTCGGGACGGGATAGCAATCAGCCCCAGCATTTT	CATSDSGRDSNQPQHF
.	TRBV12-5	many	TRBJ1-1	TGTGCTAGTGGTTTGGCGGACACTGAAGCTTTCTTT	CASGLADTEAFF
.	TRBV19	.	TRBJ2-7	TGTGCCAGTAGTATTAGGGCAGGAGACACCTACGAGCAGTACTTC	CASSIRAGDTYEQYF
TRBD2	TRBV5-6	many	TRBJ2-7	TGTGCCAGCACCAAACCGGGCGGGAGCTCCTACGAGCAGTACTTC	CASTKPGGSSYEQYF
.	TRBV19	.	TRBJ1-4	TGTGCGACCACACCGGCCAGGGCGATGAATGAAAAACTGTTTTTT	CATTPARAMNEKLFF
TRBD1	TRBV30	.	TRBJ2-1	TGTGCCTGGAATGAGGGGGCGCGGGATGAGCAGTTCTTC	CAWNEGARDEQFF
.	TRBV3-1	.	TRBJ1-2	TGTGCCTCCGGGGAGCACAGGGCCGACTATGGCTACACCTTC	CASGEHRADYGYTF
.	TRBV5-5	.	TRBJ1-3	TGTGCCAGCAGCTTCGGAAGGACAGTCCTAGGAAACACCATATATTTT	CASSFGRTVLGNTIYF
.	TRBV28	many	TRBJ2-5	TGTGCCAGCAGATCACCGGGCCAAGAGACCCAGTACTTC	CASRSPGQETQYF
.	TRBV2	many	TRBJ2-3	TGTGCCAGCAGTAAGGAGCAGGGGTCAGATACGCAGTATTTT	CASSKEQGSDTQYF
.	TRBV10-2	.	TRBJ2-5	TGCGCCAGCAGTCGACCTCCAAAGAACTCCAATTTGTACCAAGAGACCCAGTACTTC	CASSRPPKNSNLYQETQYF
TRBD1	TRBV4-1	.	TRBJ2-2	TGCGCCAGCAGCCAAGGGGACAGGGGATCCACCGGGGAGCTGTTTTTT	CASSQGDRGSTGELFF
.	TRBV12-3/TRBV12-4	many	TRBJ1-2	TGTGCCAGCAGTTCCGAAGGGGGGGGCTATGGCTACACCTTC	CASSSEGGGYGYTF
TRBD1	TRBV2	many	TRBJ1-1	TGTGCCAGCAGTGGGGACAGGGGGAACACTGAAGCTTTCTTT	CASSGDRGNTEAFF
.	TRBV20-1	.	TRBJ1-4	TGCAGTGCTAGATGGGGGCCTAATGAAAAACTGTTTTTT	CSARWGPNEKLFF
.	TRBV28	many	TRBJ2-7	TGTGCCAGCAGACTTCAAGTGGGGCCTTTCTCCTACGAGCAGTACTTC	CASRLQVGPFSYEQYF
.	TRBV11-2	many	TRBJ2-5	TGTGCCAGCAGCTTAGACTTAGCTAAAGAGACCCAGTACTTC	CASSLDLAKETQYF
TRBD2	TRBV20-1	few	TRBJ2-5	TGCAGTGCTAGCCCCTGGACTAGCGGGAGGGCCTTACGAGAGACCCAGTACTTC	CSASPWTSGRALRETQYF
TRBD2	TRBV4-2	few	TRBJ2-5	TGTGCCAGCAGCCAAGGCGCGGGGGAGACCCAAGAGACCCAGTACTTC	CASSQGAGETQETQYF
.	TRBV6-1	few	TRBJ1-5	TGTGCCAGCAGGCCTTTTGGGGGGAACAATCAGCCCCAGCATTTT	CASRPFGGNNQPQHF
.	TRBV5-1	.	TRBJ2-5	TGTGCCAGCAGCTTGGCAGGAACCCTCGGAGAGACCCAGTACTTC	CASSLAGTLGETQYF
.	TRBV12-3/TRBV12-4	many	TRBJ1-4	TGTGCCAGCAGTTTTCCGATGGGAAAACTGTTTTTT	CASSFPMGKLFF
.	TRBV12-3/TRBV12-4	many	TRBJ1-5	TGTGCCAGCACAAGGGGCACAAATCAGCCCCAGCATTTT	CASTRGTNQPQHF
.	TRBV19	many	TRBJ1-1	TGTGCCAGTATCCCAGAATATAACACTGAAGCTTTCTTT	CASIPEYNTEAFF
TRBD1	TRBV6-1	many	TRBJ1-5	TGTGCCAGCAGTGCACTTGACAGGGGGCAGGATCAGCCCCAGCATTTT	CASSALDRGQDQPQHF